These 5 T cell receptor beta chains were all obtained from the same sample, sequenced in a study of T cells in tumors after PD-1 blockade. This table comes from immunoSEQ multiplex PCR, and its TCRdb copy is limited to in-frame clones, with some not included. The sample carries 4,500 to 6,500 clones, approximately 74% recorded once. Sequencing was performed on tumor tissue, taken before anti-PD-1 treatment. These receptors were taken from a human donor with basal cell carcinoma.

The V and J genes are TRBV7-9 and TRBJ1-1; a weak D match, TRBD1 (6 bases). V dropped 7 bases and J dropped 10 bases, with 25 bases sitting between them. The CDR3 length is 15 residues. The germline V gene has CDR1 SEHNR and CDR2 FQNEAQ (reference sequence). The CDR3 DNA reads TGTGCCAGCACCCCGGTGGGGGGGGCACTTCCCGTAGCTTTCTTT. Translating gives CASTPVGGALPVAFF.

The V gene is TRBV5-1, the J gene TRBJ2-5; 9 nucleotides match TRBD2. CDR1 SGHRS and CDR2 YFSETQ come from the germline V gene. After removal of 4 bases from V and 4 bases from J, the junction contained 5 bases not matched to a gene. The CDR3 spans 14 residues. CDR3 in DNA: TGCGCCAGCAGCCTGGGACTAGCCCGAGAGACCCAGTACTTC. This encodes CASSLGLARETQYF.

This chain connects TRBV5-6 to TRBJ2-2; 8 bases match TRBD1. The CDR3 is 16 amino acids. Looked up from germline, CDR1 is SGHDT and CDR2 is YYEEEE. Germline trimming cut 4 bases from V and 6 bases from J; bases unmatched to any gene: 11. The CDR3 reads CASSGYGQGSSGELFF. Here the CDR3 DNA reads TGTGCCAGCAGCGGTTACGGACAGGGAAGTTCCGGGGAGCTGTTTTTT. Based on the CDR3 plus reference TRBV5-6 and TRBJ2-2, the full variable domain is DAGVTQSPTHLIKTRGQQVTLRCSPKSGHDTVSWYQQALGQGPQFIFQYYEEEERQRGNFPDRFSGHQFPNYSSELNVNALLLGDSALYLCASSGYGQGSSGELFFGEGSRLTVL.

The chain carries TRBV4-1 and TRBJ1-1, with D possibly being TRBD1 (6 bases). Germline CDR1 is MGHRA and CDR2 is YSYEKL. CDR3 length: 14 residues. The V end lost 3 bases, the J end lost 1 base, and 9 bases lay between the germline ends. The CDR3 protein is CASSHPTGNTEAFF. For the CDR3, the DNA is TGCGCCAGCAGCCATCCGACAGGGAACACTGAAGCTTTCTTT.

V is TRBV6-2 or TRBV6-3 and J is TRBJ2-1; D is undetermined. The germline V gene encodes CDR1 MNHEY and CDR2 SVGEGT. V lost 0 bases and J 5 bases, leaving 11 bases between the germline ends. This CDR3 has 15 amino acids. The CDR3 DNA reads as TGTGCCAGCAGTTACTCGATGGCGGTACACAATGAGCAGTTCTTC. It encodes CASSYSMAVHNEQFF.